This T cell receptor (beta chain) originates from a study of breast tumors, draining lymph nodes, adjacent tissues. Via MiXCR, TCRdb re-called the multiplex PCR reads, giving one row per CDR3 protein. The sample contains 85,000 to 120,000 distinct CDR3 sequences, more than 25% of which appear only once. This clonotype was seen repeatedly, ten times or more. Samples came from axillary lymph nodes draining the breast cancer. The TCR comes from a female donor with breast cancer. Some clones in this sample may be carry-over from other donors' samples. The sample comprised axillary lymph node tissue.

The CDR3 sequence: CASSERPKSTNEKLFF. The CDR3 nucleotides read TGTGCCAGCAGTGAAAGGCCAAAGTCAACTAATGAAAAACTGTTTTTT. The chain couples TRBV25-1 to TRBJ1-4; D gene ambiguous. The CDR3 loop spans 16 amino acids. Deletions cut 2 bases from V and 0 bases from J, with 10 bases between. Germline V CDR1 and CDR2: MGHDK, SYGVNS.